This is a list of T cell receptor beta chains from one sample in a study of shared clonotypes between healthy human individuals. This table comes from immunoSEQ multiplex PCR, and its TCRdb copy is limited to in-frame clones, with some not included. The sample records over a million clones, about four fifths being singletons. Sequences were obtained from memory CD4+ T cells from PBMCs. These receptors originate from a man younger than 35 in good health. Some clones in this sample may be carry-over from other donors' samples. The CDR3 runs from the conserved cysteine through the conserved F or W. D genes are given only for firm matches. Expanded clones are given a class, and other clones once, few, many or no size at all.

TRBJ2-1	TRBV29-1	NA	NA	TGCAGCGTCCGACAGCCAGGGCCACTCTCCTACAATGAGCAGTTCTTC	CSVRQPGPLSYNEQFF
TRBJ2-3	TRBV4-3	NA	NA	TGCGCCAGCAGGAAAGGGGGACGAGGCACAGATACGCAGTATTTT	CASRKGGRGTDTQYF
TRBJ2-7	TRBV6-6	NA	NA	TGTGCCAGCAGTTACTTGGAGCTAGTGTACTTC	CASSYLELVYF
TRBJ1-3	TRBV5-4	NA	NA	TGTGCCAGCAGCTTGGGGTGGAGCTCTGGAAACACCATATATTTT	CASSLGWSSGNTIYF
TRBJ1-3	TRBV29-1	NA	NA	TGCTGCGGTAAGGGCCCTGGAAACACCATATATTTT	CCGKGPGNTIYF
TRBJ1-2	TRBV7-2	many	NA	TGTGCCAGCAGCCGGGAGGAAGGCTATGGCTACACCTTC	CASSREEGYGYTF
TRBJ1-5	TRBV19	NA	TRBD1	TGTGCCAGTTCCGGGACAGCGAATCAGCCCCAGCATTTT	CASSGTANQPQHF
TRBJ2-1	TRBV5-1	NA	TRBD2	TGCGCCAGCAGCTTGAGTAGCGGGGTGTACAATGAGCAGTTCTTC	CASSLSSGVYNEQFF
TRBJ2-4	TRBV28	NA	NA	TGTGCCACTTCGGGACACCCCAAAAACATTCAGTACTTC	CATSGHPKNIQYF
TRBJ1-1	TRBV7-6	NA	NA	TGTGCCAGCAGCGAAAGACAGAGCGGGGCTTTCTTT	CASSERQSGAFF
TRBJ1-5	TRBV28	NA	NA	TGTGCCAGCAGCCCCGTGGGCAATCAGCCCCAGCATTTT	CASSPVGNQPQHF
TRBJ2-5	TRBV6-6	NA	TRBD1	TGTGCCAGCAGGCAACCACCGGGACAGGGAGAAGAGACCCAGTACTTC	CASRQPPGQGEETQYF
TRBJ2-7	TRBV4-1	NA	TRBD2	TGCGCCAGCAGCCAAGATTTGGGGCTAGCGGGAGTGAGGAACGAGCAGTACTTC	CASSQDLGLAGVRNEQYF
TRBJ2-5	TRBV10-3	NA	NA	TGTGCCATCAGTGAGTCGGGCGGGGTCCAAGAGACCCAGTACTTC	CAISESGGVQETQYF
TRBJ1-1	TRBV6-5	NA	NA	TGTGCCAGCGTCGCGGGACACCCGAACACTGAAGCTTTCTTT	CASVAGHPNTEAFF
TRBJ1-2	TRBV7-9	NA	NA	TGTGCCAGCAGCCCGAGCCCTGTCTTCACGAACTATGGCTACACCTTC	CASSPSPVFTNYGYTF
TRBJ2-1	TRBV2	NA	TRBD1	TGTGCCAGCAGTGCTACAGGGGGGAATGAGCAGTTCTTC	CASSATGGNEQFF
TRBJ1-1	TRBV11-1	NA	NA	TGTGCCAGCAGCTTATTCCCAGCCGCTGAAGCTTTCTTT	CASSLFPAAEAFF
TRBJ1-4	TRBV6-6	once	NA	TGTGCCAGCATTAGGGGGGCTGGGGAAAAACTGTTTTTT	CASIRGAGEKLFF
TRBJ1-5	TRBV21-1	NA	NA	TGTGCCAGCAGCACGGACCCCCGGACCTCGGGCAGCCAGCCCCAGCATTTT	CASSTDPRTSGSQPQHF
TRBJ2-7	TRBV5-1	few	TRBD1	TGCGCCAGCAGCTTGGGTGGGACAGGGGGTTACGAGCAGTACTTC	CASSLGGTGGYEQYF
TRBJ2-7	TRBV2	NA	NA	TGTGCCAGCGAAATTGTAAGAGACAGAAGCTACGAGCAGTACTTC	CASEIVRDRSYEQYF
TRBJ2-1	TRBV7-7	NA	NA	TGTGCCAGCAGCTCAGCTCCGGGAAATGAGCAGTTCTTC	CASSSAPGNEQFF
TRBJ1-5	TRBV23-1	NA	TRBD1	TGCGCCAGCAGGGAGGACAGGCGGGTGAGCAATCAGCCCCAGCATTTT	CASREDRRVSNQPQHF
TRBJ2-2	TRBV7-9	NA	TRBD1	TGTGCCAGCGACCGGGACAGGAGGATATTCGGGGAGCTGTTTTTT	CASDRDRRIFGELFF
TRBJ1-1	TRBV19	NA	TRBD1	TGTGCCAGTAGTGTAACAGGGGTTGGGAACACTGAAGCTTTCTTT	CASSVTGVGNTEAFF
TRBJ2-7	TRBV5-3	once	NA	TGTGCCAGAAGCTTGAACTGGGAGCAGTACTTC	CARSLNWEQYF
TRBJ2-7	TRBV7-9	NA	NA	TGTGCCAGCAGCCCCGGGGGTTCCACCTACGAGCAGTACTTC	CASSPGGSTYEQYF
TRBJ2-3	TRBV2	NA	NA	TGTGCCAGCACCCCCGCGGCAGATACGCAGTATTTT	CASTPAADTQYF
TRBJ2-3	TRBV27	NA	TRBD2	TGTGCCAGCAGTCCTCGACTAGCGGGAGTCACAGATACGCAGTATTTT	CASSPRLAGVTDTQYF
TRBJ1-2	TRBV11-2	NA	NA	TGTGCCAGCAGCTCGAACTCCGGGCGGGCTGGGGGTGGCTACACCTTC	CASSSNSGRAGGGYTF